This T cell receptor (beta chain) emerged from a study of PD-L1 blockade in urothelial cancer. TCRdb keeps only in-frame clones here, not all; method: immunoSEQ multiplex PCR. The top ten clones hold approximately 3.5% of a sample with over 100,000 clones, 80% to 95% of them seen once. Time point: peripheral blood 6 weeks after treatment start. With 1 base clipped from V and 6 bases from J, the junction kept 14 bases outside the gene matches. CDR1 is SGHAT and CDR2 is FQNNGV in the germline V gene. The CDR3 totals 18 residues. This TCR was sampled from a man aged 55-75 years with urothelial cancer. The sample consisted of PBMCs, taken around atezolizumab (anti-PD-L1) treatment. The rearrangement uses TRBV11-2 and TRBJ2-1, with TRBD1 matching over 8 bases. This chain's CDR3 is CASSLGVQWGQEINEQFF. The CDR3 coding sequence is TGTGCCAGCAGCTTAGGCGTACAATGGGGACAGGAGATCAATGAGCAGTTCTTC.